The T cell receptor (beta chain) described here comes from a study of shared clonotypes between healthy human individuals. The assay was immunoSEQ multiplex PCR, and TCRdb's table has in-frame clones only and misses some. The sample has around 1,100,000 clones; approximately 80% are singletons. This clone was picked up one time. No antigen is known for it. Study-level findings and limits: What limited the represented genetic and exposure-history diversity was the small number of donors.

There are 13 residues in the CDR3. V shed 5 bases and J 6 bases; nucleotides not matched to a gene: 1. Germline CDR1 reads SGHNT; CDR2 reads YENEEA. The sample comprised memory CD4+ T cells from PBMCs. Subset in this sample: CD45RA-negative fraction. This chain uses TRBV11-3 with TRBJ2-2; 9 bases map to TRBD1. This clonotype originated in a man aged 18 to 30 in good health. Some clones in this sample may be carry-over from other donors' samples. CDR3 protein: CASSRTGAGELFF. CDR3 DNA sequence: TGTGCCAGCAGCCGGACAGGGGCCGGGGAGCTGTTTTTT.